This T cell receptor beta chain was documented in a study of PD-1 blockade in classical Hodgkin lymphoma. General study results and limits: With CD4+ cells, TCR diversity rose significantly by C4D1, but not with CD8+ cells. What caused the repertoire differences, perhaps disease activity or prior therapy, remains undefined.

Using immunoSEQ multiplex PCR, the repertoire was profiled, and TCRdb retains in-frame clones only, with some absent. The sample includes 20,000 or so clones, around 67% seen only once; the top ten take less than 25%. The germline V and J ends were trimmed by 0 bases and 6 bases, with 11 bases remaining between them. The length of the CDR3 is 14 residues. Looked up from germline, CDR1 is SGDLS and CDR2 is YYNGEE. About this clone itself: Antigen specificity is unknown.

Each patient relapsed following autologous stem cell transplantation, and prior brentuximab vedotin exposure differed. The sample was peripheral blood mononuclear cells (PBMCs), taken before the second cycle of nivolumab. The sequence derives from a human donor with classical Hodgkin lymphoma. V gene TRBV9 combines with J gene TRBJ2-3; possibly TRBD1 for D (5 bases). The CDR3 region is CASSVEGLMDTQYF. The CDR3 DNA sequence: TGTGCCAGCAGCGTAGAGGGGCTAATGGATACGCAGTATTTT.